A single sample gave rise to the 29 T cell receptor beta chains below, sequenced in a study of T cells expressing NK-cell markers. TCRdb reprocessed the 5' RACE reads, keeping one entry per CDR3 protein, no DNA. This specimen shows under 500,000 distinct CDR3 sequences; the ten leading clones hold 7.3%. Material: blood T cells: a sorted CD56 or NKG2C T cell subset, CD4+ or CD8+ T cells, or bulk PBMC T cells (not recorded which). Every receptor here comes from a woman aged 18 to 75 in good health.

V is TRBV3-1 and J is TRBJ2-1; the D call of TRBD2 rests on TCRdb alone, since no DNA is present to check it. Germline V gene lookup returns CDR1 LGHDT and CDR2 YNNKEL (reference sequence). This CDR3 has 15 amino acids. CDR3 sequence: CASSQVGLAGGAQFF.

This sequence joins TRBV20-1 and TRBJ2-3; TCRdb's D gene call, TRBD1, goes unchecked for lack of DNA. The CDR3 has 18 amino acids. Looked up from germline, CDR1 is DFQATT and CDR2 is SNEGSKA (reference sequence). CDR3 sequence reads: CSARPFRGRKSLLDTQYF.

The chain uses TRBV19 and TRBJ1-2; TCRdb outputs TRBD1, but without DNA this stays unchecked. CDR1 and CDR2 from the germline V gene are LNHDA and SQIVND (reference sequence). CDR3 size: 13 residues. CDR3 region: CASSTPGGRGYTF.

V is TRBV27 and J is TRBJ1-2. Per germline, CDR1 MNHEY and CDR2 SMNVEV (reference sequence). This CDR3 contains 17 residues. This chain's CDR3 is CASSFRMPGESNYGYTF.

This chain uses TRBV10-3 with TRBJ2-3; the D call from TCRdb, TRBD1, cannot be confirmed without DNA. This CDR3 is 15 amino acids long. CDR1 ENHRY and CDR2 SYGVKD come from the germline V gene. CDR3 amino acids: CAVSQGHSSTDTQYF.

The chain joins TRBV29-1 to TRBJ2-1; TCRdb calls TRBD2, which cannot be checked without DNA. CDR3 size: 13 residues. Germline CDR1 SQVTM, CDR2 ANQGSEA. CDR3 amino acids: CSIGTSVDNEQFF.

The chain combines TRBV12-3 or TRBV12-4 with TRBJ1-4. This CDR3 has 14 amino acids. CDR3 region: CASTAKATNEKLFF.

The V and J genes are TRBV5-6 and TRBJ1-1. The CDR3 extends over 15 amino acids. Germline V gene sequence: CDR1 SGHDT, CDR2 YYEEEE. CDR3 sequence: CASRQKGGVNTEAFF. Complete variable domain (other parts from reference TRBV5-6 and TRBJ1-1): DAGVTQSPTHLIKTRGQQVTLRCSPKSGHDTVSWYQQALGQGPQFIFQYYEEEERQRGNFPDRFSGHQFPNYSSELNVNALLLGDSALYLCASRQKGGVNTEAFFGQGTRLTVV.

The genes are TRBV5-5 and TRBJ1-2; TCRdb's assignment of TRBD1 cannot be checked, as there is no DNA. Germline V gene lookup returns CDR1 SGHKS and CDR2 YYEKEE (reference sequence). The CDR3 consists of 13 residues. CDR3 sequence reads: CASSFGTGYGYTF.

The chain joins TRBV11-3 to TRBJ2-1. The CDR3 consists of 13 residues. Germline-derived CDR1 and CDR2 are SGHNT and YENEEA. CDR3: CASSSPDYNEQFF. The variable domain in full, with the rest retrieved from reference TRBV11-3 and TRBJ2-1, is EAGVVQSPRYKIIEKKQPVAFWCNPISGHNTLYWYLQNLGQGPELLIRYENEEAVDDSQLPKDRFSAERLKGVDSTLKIQPAELGDSAVYLCASSSPDYNEQFFGPGTRLTVL.

V is TRBV10-3 and J is TRBJ1-2. Germline V CDR1 and CDR2: ENHRY, SYGVKD. This CDR3 region has 15 residues. CDR3 sequence reads: CAISESGQHNYGYTF.

The J gene is TRBJ2-2, the V gene TRBV23-1; TCRdb selects TRBD1, and the lack of DNA leaves this call unchecked. TRBV23-1 is given ORF status, its function remaining uncertain. This CDR3 has 12 residues. The CDR3 region is CAHSQGIGELFF.

The V call is TRBV4-3, the J call TRBJ1-1; TCRdb's D call of TRBD1 is untestable without DNA. The CDR3 sequence is 14 residues long. Germline-derived CDR1 and CDR2 are LGHNA and YSLEER. The chain's CDR3 is CASSQGQRDTEAFF.

The V and J genes are TRBV7-3 and TRBJ2-3; TCRdb lists TRBD2, though no DNA is available to test this call. CDR1 is SGHTA, CDR2 FQGTGA, per germline. This CDR3 has 14 residues. CDR3 residues: CASSPAGVPDTQYF.

The V gene is TRBV9, the J gene TRBJ2-7; TCRdb's assignment of TRBD1 cannot be checked, as there is no DNA. Germline CDR1 reads SGDLS; CDR2 reads YYNGEE. The CDR3 loop spans 14 amino acids. The CDR3: CASSAGTEAYEQYF.

The chain is built from TRBV5-1 and TRBJ2-1; no DNA is available, so the TRBD2 call from TCRdb remains unchecked. CDR1 is SGHRS, CDR2 YFSETQ, per germline. The CDR3 has 15 residues. CDR3 in amino acids: CASSSRTSGGDEQFF. Full variable domain (remainder filled in from reference TRBV5-1 and TRBJ2-1): KAGVTQTPRYLIKTRGQQVTLSCSPISGHRSVSWYQQTPGQGLQFLFEYFSETQRNKGNFPGRFSGRQFSNSRSEMNVSTLELGDSALYLCASSSRTSGGDEQFFGPGTRLTVL.

The chain recombines TRBV2 with TRBJ2-1; TCRdb calls TRBD1, which cannot be checked without DNA. The germline V gene encodes CDR1 SNHLY and CDR2 FYNNEI. This CDR3 is built from 13 residues. The CDR3 spells CASNRVSYNEQFF.

J is TRBJ2-2 and V is TRBV7-3. This CDR3 comprises 13 residues. Germline CDR1 and CDR2: SGHTA and FQGTGA. CDR3 protein: CASSLNMAGELFF.

The chain carries TRBV6-5 and TRBJ2-1; TCRdb's D call of TRBD1 is untestable without DNA. The V gene's germline CDR1 is MNHEY and CDR2 SVGAGI. The CDR3 totals 12 residues. The CDR3: CASRTQGNEQFF.

The chain has TRBV15 and TRBJ1-2. The CDR3 length is 14 residues. CDR1 and CDR2 (germline): LNHNV, YYDKDF (reference sequence). CDR3 region: CATSRAAEGYGYTF.

The chain joins TRBV28 to TRBJ2-1; TCRdb reports TRBD2, a call that lacks DNA to check it against. Germline lookup yields CDR1 MDHEN and CDR2 SYDVKM. The CDR3 is 15 residues long. CDR3 in amino acids: CASSLIAGRPNEQFF.

This chain connects TRBV20-1 to TRBJ2-2; the TRBD1 assignment by TCRdb is unverifiable without DNA. There are 15 residues in the CDR3. The germline V gene encodes CDR1 DFQATT and CDR2 SNEGSKA (reference sequence). The CDR3 region is CSAFRQGNYTGELFF.

This chain joins TRBV4-3 and TRBJ1-1; as DNA is missing, the TRBD1 call by TCRdb cannot be tested. CDR3 length equals 13 residues. Germline lookup yields CDR1 LGHNA and CDR2 YSLEER. This CDR3 reads CASSQQGWTEAFF.

This CDR3 reads CAWSVRRENTEAFF. This sequence joins TRBV30 and TRBJ1-1. In germline, CDR1 is GTSNPN, CDR2 SVGIG (reference sequence). CDR3 length equals 14 residues.

V usage is TRBV6-1 and J usage is TRBJ1-3; TCRdb gives TRBD1 as the D gene, but with no DNA this cannot be confirmed. In germline, CDR1 is MNHNS, CDR2 SASEGT. There are 17 residues in the CDR3. The CDR3 region is CASRPRDRIRSGNTIYF.

V usage is TRBV20-1 and J usage is TRBJ2-5. In germline, CDR1 is DFQATT, CDR2 SNEGSKA (reference sequence). The CDR3 runs to 15 residues. The CDR3 sequence: CSARDLSGFQETQYF.

The chain employs TRBV4-1 and TRBJ2-3; TCRdb's D gene call, TRBD1, goes unchecked for lack of DNA. Germline assignment: CDR1 MGHRA and CDR2 YSYEKL. This CDR3 is built from 19 residues. The CDR3 region is CASSQVTGAGGGSTDTQYF.

V is TRBV5-1 and J is TRBJ2-7; the D gene TCRdb calls, TRBD2, cannot be checked with no DNA. This CDR3 has 16 amino acids. Per germline, CDR1 SGHRS and CDR2 YFSETQ. CDR3 sequence: CASSLAGLAGIFEQYF.

The V gene is TRBV12-3 or TRBV12-4, the J gene TRBJ2-1. This CDR3 spans 14 amino acids. CDR3: CASSRGTTYNEQFF.